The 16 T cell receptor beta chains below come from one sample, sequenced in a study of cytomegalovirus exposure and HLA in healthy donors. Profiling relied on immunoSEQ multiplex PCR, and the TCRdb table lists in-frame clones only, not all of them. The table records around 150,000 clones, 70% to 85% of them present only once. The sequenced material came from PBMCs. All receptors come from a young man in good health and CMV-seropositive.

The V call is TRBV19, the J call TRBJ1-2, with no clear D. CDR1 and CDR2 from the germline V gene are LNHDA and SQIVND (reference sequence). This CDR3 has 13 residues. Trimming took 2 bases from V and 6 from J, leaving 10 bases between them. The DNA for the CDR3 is TGTGCCAGTAGTATACCTTCCGGGGATGGCTACACCTTC. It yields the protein CASSIPSGDGYTF.

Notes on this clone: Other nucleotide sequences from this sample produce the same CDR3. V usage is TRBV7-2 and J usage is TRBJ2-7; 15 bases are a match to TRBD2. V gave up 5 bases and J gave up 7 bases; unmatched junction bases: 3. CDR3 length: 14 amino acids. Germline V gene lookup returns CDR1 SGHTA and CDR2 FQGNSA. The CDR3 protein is CASSLGLAGGEQYF. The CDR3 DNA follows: TGTGCCAGCAGCCTGGGACTAGCGGGGGGTGAGCAGTACTTC.

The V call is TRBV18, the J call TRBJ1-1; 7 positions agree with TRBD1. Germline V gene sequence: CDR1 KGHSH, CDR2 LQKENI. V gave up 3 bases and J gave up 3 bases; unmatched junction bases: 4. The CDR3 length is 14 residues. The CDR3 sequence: CASSPLTGDTEAFF. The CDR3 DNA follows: TGTGCCAGCTCACCCTTAACAGGGGACACTGAAGCTTTCTTT.

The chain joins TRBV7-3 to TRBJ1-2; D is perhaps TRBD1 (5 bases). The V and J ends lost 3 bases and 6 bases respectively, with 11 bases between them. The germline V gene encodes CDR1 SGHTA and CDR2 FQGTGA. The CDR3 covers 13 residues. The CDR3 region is CASSFSGNDGYTF. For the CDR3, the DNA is TGTGCCAGCAGCTTTTCAGGGAACGATGGCTACACCTTC. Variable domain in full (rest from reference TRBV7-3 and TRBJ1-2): GAGVSQTPSNKVTEKGKYVELRCDPISGHTALYWYRQSLGQGPEFLIYFQGTGAADDSGLPNDRFFAVRPEGSVSTLKIQRTERGDSAVYLCASSFSGNDGYTFGSGTRLTVV.

CDR3 nucleotide sequence: TGTGCCAGCAGCCAAGATGCCCTGGCGGGAGAGGGGTACGAGCAGTACTTC. It encodes CASSQDALAGEGYEQYF. The genes are TRBV4-2 and TRBJ2-7, with 7 bases fitting TRBD2. V lost 0 bases to trimming and J lost 4 bases; unmatched junction nucleotides: 12. The CDR3 covers 17 residues. The germline V gene encodes CDR1 LGHNA and CDR2 YNFKEQ.

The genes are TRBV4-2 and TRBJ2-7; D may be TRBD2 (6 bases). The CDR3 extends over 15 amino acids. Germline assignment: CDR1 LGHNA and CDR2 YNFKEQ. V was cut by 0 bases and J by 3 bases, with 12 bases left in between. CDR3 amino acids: CASSQESSAHYEQYF. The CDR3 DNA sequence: TGTGCCAGCAGCCAAGAGTCTAGCGCTCACTACGAGCAGTACTTC.

The DNA of the CDR3 is TGCGCCAGCAGCTATGGTGACAGGACCCTGTGGGGCTACACCTTC. It encodes CASSYGDRTLWGYTF. The V gene is TRBV5-1, the J gene TRBJ1-2, with D possibly being TRBD1 (6 bases). CDR1 is SGHRS, CDR2 YFSETQ, per germline. CDR3 length equals 15 residues. Between the trimmed V and J ends, which lost 3 bases and 8 bases, there was a span of 20 bases.

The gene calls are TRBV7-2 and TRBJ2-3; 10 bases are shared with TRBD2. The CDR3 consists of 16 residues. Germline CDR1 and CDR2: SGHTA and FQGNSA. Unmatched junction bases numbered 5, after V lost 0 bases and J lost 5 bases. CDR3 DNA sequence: TGTGCCAGCAGCTTAGCGGGGACTAGCGCTGTAGATACGCAGTATTTT. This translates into CASSLAGTSAVDTQYF.

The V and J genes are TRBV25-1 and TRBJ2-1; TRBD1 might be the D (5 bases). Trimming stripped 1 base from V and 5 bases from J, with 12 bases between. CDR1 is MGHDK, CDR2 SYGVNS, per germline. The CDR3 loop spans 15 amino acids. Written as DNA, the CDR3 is TGTGCCAGCAGTGAATGGGGTGGGGCCAACAATGAGCAGTTCTTC. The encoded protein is CASSEWGGANNEQFF. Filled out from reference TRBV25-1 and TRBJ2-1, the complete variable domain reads EADIYQTPRYLVIGTGKKITLECSQTMGHDKMYWYQQDPGMELHLIHYSYGVNSTEKGDLSSESTVSRIRTEHFPLTLESARPSHTSQYLCASSEWGGANNEQFFGPGTRLTVL.

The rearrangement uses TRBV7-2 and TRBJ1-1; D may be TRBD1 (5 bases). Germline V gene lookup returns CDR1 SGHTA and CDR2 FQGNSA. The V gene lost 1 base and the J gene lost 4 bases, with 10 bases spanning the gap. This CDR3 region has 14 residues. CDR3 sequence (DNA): TGTGCCAGCAGCTTAGTTCGGGGGACCACTGAAGCTTTCTTT. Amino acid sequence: CASSLVRGTTEAFF.

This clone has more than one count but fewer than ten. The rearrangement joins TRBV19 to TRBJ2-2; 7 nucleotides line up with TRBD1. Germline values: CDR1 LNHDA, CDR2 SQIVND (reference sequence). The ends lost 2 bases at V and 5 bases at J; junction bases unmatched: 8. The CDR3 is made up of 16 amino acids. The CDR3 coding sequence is TGTGCCAGTAGTATAACCGGGGCAGGGGGAACCGGGGAGCTGTTTTTT. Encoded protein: CASSITGAGGTGELFF.

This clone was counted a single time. For the CDR3, the DNA is TGTGCCAGCAGCTACACCTACAATGAGCAGTTCTTC. This gives the protein CASSYTYNEQFF. The chain carries TRBV5-6 and TRBJ2-1; D gene uncertain. Germline V gene sequence: CDR1 SGHDT, CDR2 YYEEEE. There are 12 residues in the CDR3. Trimming cost V 3 bases and J 2 bases, with 3 bases left between them.

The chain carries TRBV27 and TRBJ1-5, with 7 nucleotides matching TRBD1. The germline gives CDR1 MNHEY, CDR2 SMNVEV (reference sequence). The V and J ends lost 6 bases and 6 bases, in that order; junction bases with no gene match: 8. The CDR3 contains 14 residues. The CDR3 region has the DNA TGTGCCAGCAGCTCCCAATCAGGGGGTCAGCCCCAGCATTTT. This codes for CASSSQSGGQPQHF.

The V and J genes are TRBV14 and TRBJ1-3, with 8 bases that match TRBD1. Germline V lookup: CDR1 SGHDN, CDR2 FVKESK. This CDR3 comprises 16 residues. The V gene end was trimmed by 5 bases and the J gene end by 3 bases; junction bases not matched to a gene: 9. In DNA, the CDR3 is TGTGCCAGCAGCACAACCGGGACAGGCTATGGAAACACCATATATTTT. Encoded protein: CASSTTGTGYGNTIYF.

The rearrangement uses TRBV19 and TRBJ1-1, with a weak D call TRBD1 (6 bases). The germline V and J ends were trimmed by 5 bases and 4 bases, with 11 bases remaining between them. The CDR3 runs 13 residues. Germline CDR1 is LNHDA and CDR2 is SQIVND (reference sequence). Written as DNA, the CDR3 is TGTGCCAGTAGTTTCACAGGGATCACTGAAGCTTTCTTT. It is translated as CASSFTGITEAFF.

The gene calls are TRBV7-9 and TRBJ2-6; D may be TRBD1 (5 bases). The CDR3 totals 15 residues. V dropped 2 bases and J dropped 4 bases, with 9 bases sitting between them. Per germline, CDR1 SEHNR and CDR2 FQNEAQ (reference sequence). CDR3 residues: CASSLPRAGANVLTF. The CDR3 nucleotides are TGTGCCAGCAGCTTACCCAGGGCCGGGGCCAACGTCCTGACTTTC.